The text below deals with one TCR beta chain. This sample is part of a study of blood T cell repertoires in COVID-19. Turning to the study itself: From the United States, Italy and Spain came samples of acute and convalescent COVID-19. In each case, the material was cDNA or gDNA derived from T cells, B-cell-depleted T cells, or PBMCs.

V lost 2 bases, J lost 8 bases, and 5 bases stayed unmatched. In germline, CDR1 is MNHNY, CDR2 SVGAGI (reference sequence). The CDR3 consists of 14 residues. Assay: immunoSEQ multiplex PCR; the TCRdb copy retains only in-frame clones and omits some. The data contain under 80,000 clones, around 83% of them singletons. What was sequenced was peripheral blood. This clonotype originated in a woman aged 55-69 years with acute or convalescent COVID-19. The chain couples TRBV6-6 to TRBJ1-1; TRBD1 matches at 10 bases. CDR3 amino acids: CASSYGTGAIEAFF. CDR3 DNA sequence: TGTGCCAGCAGTTACGGGACAGGGGCGATCGAAGCTTTCTTT.